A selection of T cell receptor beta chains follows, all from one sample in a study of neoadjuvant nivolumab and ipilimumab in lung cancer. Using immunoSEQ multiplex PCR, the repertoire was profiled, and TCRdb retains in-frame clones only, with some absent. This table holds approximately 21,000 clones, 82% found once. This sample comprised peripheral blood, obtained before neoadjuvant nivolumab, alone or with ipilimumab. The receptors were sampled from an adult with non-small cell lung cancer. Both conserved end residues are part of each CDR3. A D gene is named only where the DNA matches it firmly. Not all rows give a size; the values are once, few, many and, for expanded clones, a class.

CDR3: CASRAGSAPSYGYTF
DNA: TGTGCCAGCAGGGCGGGGTCAGCCCCCAGCTATGGCTACACCTTC
size: NA
length: 15
J: TRBJ1-2
D: NA
V: TRBV5-4

CDR3: CASSSQTDNYGYTF
DNA: TGTGCCAGCAGTTCCCAGACGGATAACTATGGCTACACCTTC
size: NA
length: 14
J: TRBJ1-2
D: NA
V: TRBV6-5

CDR3: CASTPGQGALETQYF
DNA: TGTGCCAGCACTCCGGGACAGGGGGCACTAGAGACCCAGTACTTC
size: NA
length: 15
J: TRBJ2-5
D: TRBD1
V: TRBV6-1

CDR3: CASSLRELSTDTQYF
DNA: TGTGCCAGCTCACTTCGGGAGTTAAGCACAGATACGCAGTATTTT
size: NA
length: 15
J: TRBJ2-3
D: NA
V: TRBV18

CDR3: CASSVGSGSSYNEQFF
DNA: TGTGCCAGCAGCGTAGGGAGCGGGAGCTCCTACAATGAGCAGTTCTTC
size: NA
length: 16
J: TRBJ2-1
D: TRBD2
V: TRBV9

CDR3: CASRRDRVETQYF
DNA: TGTGCCAGCAGGAGGGACAGGGTGGAGACCCAGTACTTC
size: NA
length: 13
J: TRBJ2-5
D: TRBD1
V: TRBV5-4

CDR3: CASSLGSGGRVMLSYEQYF
DNA: TGCGCCAGCAGCTTGGGTTCTGGCGGGAGGGTCATGTTGTCCTACGAGCAGTACTTC
size: NA
length: 19
J: TRBJ2-7
D: TRBD2
V: TRBV5-1

CDR3: CASSPPGSHEQYF
DNA: TGTGCCAGCAGCCCCCCCGGGTCCCACGAGCAGTACTTC
size: NA
length: 13
J: TRBJ2-7
D: NA
V: TRBV7-3

CDR3: CAWSVSEVKGPEAFF
DNA: TGTGCCTGGAGTGTAAGTGAAGTTAAAGGGCCTGAAGCTTTCTTT
size: NA
length: 15
J: TRBJ1-1
D: NA
V: TRBV30

CDR3: CASSPSSGRAYEQYF
DNA: TGTGCCAGCTCACCATCTAGCGGGAGGGCCTACGAGCAGTACTTC
size: once
length: 15
J: TRBJ2-7
D: TRBD2
V: TRBV18

CDR3: CASSLFLGGQGNTEAFF
DNA: TGCGCCAGCAGCCTCTTCTTGGGTGGACAGGGGAACACTGAAGCTTTCTTT
size: NA
length: 17
J: TRBJ1-1
D: TRBD1
V: TRBV4-3

CDR3: CASSPKEGSNQPQHF
DNA: TGTGCCAGCTCACCAAAGGAGGGGAGTAATCAGCCCCAGCATTTT
size: NA
length: 15
J: TRBJ1-5
D: NA
V: TRBV18

CDR3: CASSSSSGPYEQYF
DNA: TGCGCCAGCAGCTCCTCTAGCGGTCCCTACGAGCAGTACTTC
size: NA
length: 14
J: TRBJ2-7
D: TRBD2
V: TRBV4-1

CDR3: CSGSSGTGVGQNNEQFF
DNA: TGCAGCGGGAGCTCCGGGACAGGGGTAGGGCAAAACAATGAGCAGTTCTTC
size: once
length: 17
J: TRBJ2-1
D: TRBD1
V: TRBV29-1

CDR3: CAWSRQGTNYGYTF
DNA: TGTGCCTGGAGCAGACAGGGGACTAACTATGGCTACACCTTC
size: NA
length: 14
J: TRBJ1-2
D: TRBD1
V: TRBV30

CDR3: CASSVAHRFNTEAFF
DNA: TGTGCCAGCAGCGTAGCTCACAGATTTAACACTGAAGCTTTCTTT
size: NA
length: 15
J: TRBJ1-1
D: NA
V: TRBV9

CDR3: CASSSGLAETYTQYF
DNA: TGTGCCAGCAGCTCCGGACTAGCGGAGACTTATACGCAGTATTTT
size: NA
length: 15
J: TRBJ2-3
D: TRBD2
V: TRBV7-2

CDR3: CASSGGGNQPQHF
DNA: TGCGCCAGCAGTGGAGGGGGCAATCAGCCCCAGCATTTT
size: NA
length: 13
J: TRBJ1-5
D: NA
V: TRBV5-1

CDR3: CASPYNEQFF
DNA: TGTGCCAGTCCCTACAATGAGCAGTTCTTC
size: NA
length: 10
J: TRBJ2-1
D: NA
V: TRBV6-5

CDR3: CASSDGQGNSYEQYF
DNA: TGTGCCAGCAGCGACGGACAGGGAAACTCCTACGAGCAGTACTTC
size: NA
length: 15
J: TRBJ2-7
D: TRBD1
V: TRBV5-5

CDR3: CASSPPTGGDNQPQHF
DNA: TGTGCCAGCTCACCACCCACAGGGGGGGACAATCAGCCCCAGCATTTT
size: NA
length: 16
J: TRBJ1-5
D: TRBD1
V: TRBV18

CDR3: CASRDPRVAGGYEQYF
DNA: TGCGCCAGCAGAGACCCCCGGGTAGCGGGAGGATACGAGCAGTACTTC
size: NA
length: 16
J: TRBJ2-7
D: TRBD2
V: TRBV5-1

CDR3: CASSFLPLTTGATGELFF
DNA: TGTGCCAGCAGCTTTCTGCCACTTACTACAGGGGCCACCGGGGAGCTGTTTTTT
size: once
length: 18
J: TRBJ2-2
D: TRBD1
V: TRBV11-1

CDR3: CASSLSGGAGEQYF
DNA: TGTGCTAGCAGCTTATCAGGGGGCGCAGGCGAGCAGTACTTC
size: NA
length: 14
J: TRBJ2-7
D: TRBD1
V: TRBV7-7

CDR3: CASSLLRGYGYTF
DNA: TGTGCCAGCAGCCTGCTTCGAGGGTATGGCTACACCTTC
size: NA
length: 13
J: TRBJ1-2
D: NA
V: TRBV7-8

CDR3: CASRQFDEQYF
DNA: TGTGCCAGCAGACAATTTGACGAGCAGTACTTC
size: NA
length: 11
J: TRBJ2-7
D: NA
V: TRBV7-2

CDR3: CASSDPTGREQYF
DNA: TGTGCCAGCAGTGACCCCACTGGTCGTGAGCAGTACTTC
size: NA
length: 13
J: TRBJ2-7
D: NA
V: TRBV28

CDR3: CASSSGQGVYTGELFF
DNA: TGTGCCAGCAGTTCGGGACAGGGGGTTTACACCGGGGAGCTGTTTTTT
size: NA
length: 16
J: TRBJ2-2
D: TRBD1
V: TRBV6-6

CDR3: CASSPPGVGTEAFF
DNA: TGTGCCAGCTCACCCCCAGGGGTAGGCACTGAAGCTTTCTTT
size: NA
length: 14
J: TRBJ1-1
D: NA
V: TRBV18

CDR3: CSVEGQGNTEAFF
DNA: TGCAGCGTCGAAGGACAGGGTAACACTGAAGCTTTCTTT
size: NA
length: 13
J: TRBJ1-1
D: TRBD1
V: TRBV29-1

CDR3: CASSIAGGPGNTIYF
DNA: TGTGCCAGCAGCATAGCAGGGGGCCCGGGAAACACCATATATTTT
size: once
length: 15
J: TRBJ1-3
D: TRBD1
V: TRBV11-2

CDR3: CASSQEDQEPKTQYF
DNA: TGTGCCAGCAGCCAAGAGGATCAGGAACCGAAGACCCAGTACTTC
size: NA
length: 15
J: TRBJ2-5
D: NA
V: TRBV14

CDR3: CSVYGLAGTETQYF
DNA: TGCAGCGTTTACGGACTAGCGGGAACAGAGACCCAGTACTTC
size: once
length: 14
J: TRBJ2-5
D: TRBD2
V: TRBV29-1

CDR3: CASSLGQGNAGELFF
DNA: TGCGCCAGCAGCTTGGGACAGGGTAATGCCGGGGAGCTGTTTTTT
size: NA
length: 15
J: TRBJ2-2
D: TRBD1
V: TRBV5-1

CDR3: CASAGLADVAKNIQYF
DNA: TGCGCCAGCGCTGGACTAGCGGACGTGGCCAAAAACATTCAGTACTTC
size: once
length: 16
J: TRBJ2-4
D: TRBD2
V: TRBV4-1

CDR3: CASSGGRGEEQYF
DNA: TGTGCCAGCAGCGGGGGACGCGGGGAGGAGCAGTACTTC
size: NA
length: 13
J: TRBJ2-7
D: NA
V: TRBV9

CDR3: CASSPTPTGLLNTEAFF
DNA: TGTGCCAGCTCACCTACTCCGACAGGGCTTTTGAACACTGAAGCTTTCTTT
size: NA
length: 17
J: TRBJ1-1
D: TRBD1
V: TRBV18

CDR3: CSVDEGLNYGYTF
DNA: TGCAGCGTTGACGAGGGGCTCAACTATGGCTACACCTTC
size: NA
length: 13
J: TRBJ1-2
D: NA
V: TRBV29-1

CDR3: CASSYAGRGDEKLFF
DNA: TGCGCCAGCAGCTACGCCGGACGGGGGGATGAAAAACTGTTTTTT
size: NA
length: 15
J: TRBJ1-4
D: NA
V: TRBV4-1

CDR3: CASSLAWNYEQYF
DNA: TGTGCCAGCAGCTTAGCTTGGAACTACGAGCAGTACTTC
size: NA
length: 13
J: TRBJ2-7
D: NA
V: TRBV7-2